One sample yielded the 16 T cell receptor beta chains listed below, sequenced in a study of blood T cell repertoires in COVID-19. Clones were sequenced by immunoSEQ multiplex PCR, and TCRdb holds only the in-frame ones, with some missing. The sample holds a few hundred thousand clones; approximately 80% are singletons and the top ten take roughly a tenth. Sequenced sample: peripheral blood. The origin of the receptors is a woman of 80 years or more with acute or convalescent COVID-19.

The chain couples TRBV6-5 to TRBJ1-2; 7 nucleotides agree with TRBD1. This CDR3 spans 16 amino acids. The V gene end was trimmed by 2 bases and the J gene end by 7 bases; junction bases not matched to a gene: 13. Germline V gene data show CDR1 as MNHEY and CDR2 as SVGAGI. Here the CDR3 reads CASSYAGTGVMFGYTF. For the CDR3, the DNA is TGTGCCAGCAGTTACGCCGGCACAGGGGTTATGTTTGGCTACACCTTC.

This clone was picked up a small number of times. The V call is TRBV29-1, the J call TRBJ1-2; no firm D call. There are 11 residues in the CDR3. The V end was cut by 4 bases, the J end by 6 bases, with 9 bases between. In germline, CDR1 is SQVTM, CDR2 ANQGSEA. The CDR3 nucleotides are TGCAGCGTTGCCTATACCGATGGCTACACCTTC. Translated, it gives CSVAYTDGYTF.

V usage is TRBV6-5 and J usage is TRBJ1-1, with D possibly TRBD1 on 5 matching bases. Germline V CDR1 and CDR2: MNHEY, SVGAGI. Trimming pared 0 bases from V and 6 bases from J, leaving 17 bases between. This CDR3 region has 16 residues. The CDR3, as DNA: TGTGCCAGCAGTTACTCGGGTCGGGGGACCTACGCTGAAGCTTTCTTT. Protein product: CASSYSGRGTYAEAFF.

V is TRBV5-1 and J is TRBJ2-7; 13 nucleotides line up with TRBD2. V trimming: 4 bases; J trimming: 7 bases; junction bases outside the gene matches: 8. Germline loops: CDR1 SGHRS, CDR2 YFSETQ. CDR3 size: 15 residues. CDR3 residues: CASSTGLAGAGEQYF. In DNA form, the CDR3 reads TGCGCCAGCAGCACAGGACTAGCGGGAGCGGGGGAGCAGTACTTC.

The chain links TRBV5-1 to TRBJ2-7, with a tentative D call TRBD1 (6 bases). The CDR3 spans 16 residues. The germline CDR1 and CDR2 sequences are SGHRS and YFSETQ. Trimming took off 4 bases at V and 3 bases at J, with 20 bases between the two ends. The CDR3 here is CASSRSTQGPLYEQYF. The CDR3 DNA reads TGCGCCAGCAGCCGAAGTACCCAGGGGCCGCTCTACGAGCAGTACTTC.

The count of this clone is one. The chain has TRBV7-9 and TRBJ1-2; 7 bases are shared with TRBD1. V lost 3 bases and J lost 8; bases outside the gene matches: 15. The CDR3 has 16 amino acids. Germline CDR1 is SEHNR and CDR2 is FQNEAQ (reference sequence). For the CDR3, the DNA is TGTGCCAGCAGCTTGACGACAGGGCAAACCTCGCCCGGCTACACCTTC. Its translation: CASSLTTGQTSPGYTF.

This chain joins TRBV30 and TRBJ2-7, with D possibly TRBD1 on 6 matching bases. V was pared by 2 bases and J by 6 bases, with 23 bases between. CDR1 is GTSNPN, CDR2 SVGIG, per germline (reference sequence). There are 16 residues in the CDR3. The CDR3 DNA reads TGTGCCTGGAGTCCAGTCAGCCCGGCAGGGGTGGCCGAGCAGTACTTC. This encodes CAWSPVSPAGVAEQYF.

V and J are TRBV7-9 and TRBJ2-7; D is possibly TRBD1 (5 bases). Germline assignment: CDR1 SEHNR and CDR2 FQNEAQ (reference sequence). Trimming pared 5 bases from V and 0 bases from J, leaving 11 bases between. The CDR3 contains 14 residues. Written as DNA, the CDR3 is TGTGCCAGCAGCCCACGACAGAGCTCCTACGAGCAGTACTTC. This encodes CASSPRQSSYEQYF.

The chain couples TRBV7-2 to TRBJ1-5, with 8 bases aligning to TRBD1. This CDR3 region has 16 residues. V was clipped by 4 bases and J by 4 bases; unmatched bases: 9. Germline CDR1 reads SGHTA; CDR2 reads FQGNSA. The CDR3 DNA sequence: TGTGCCAGCAGCTCTCGGACAGGGAGGTCGAATCAGCCCCAGCATTTT. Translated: CASSSRTGRSNQPQHF.

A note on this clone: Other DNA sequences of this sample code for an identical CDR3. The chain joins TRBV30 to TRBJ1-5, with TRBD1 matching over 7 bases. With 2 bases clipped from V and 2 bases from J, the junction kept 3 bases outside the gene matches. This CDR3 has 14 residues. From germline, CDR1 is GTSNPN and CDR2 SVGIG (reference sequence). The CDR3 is CAWSSTGGNQPQHF. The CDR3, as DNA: TGTGCCTGGAGTTCCACAGGGGGCAATCAGCCCCAGCATTTT.

CDR3 in amino acids: CASSALQGTYGYTF. For the CDR3, the DNA is TGTGCCAGCAGCGCATTACAGGGGACCTATGGCTACACCTTC. The chain employs TRBV5-6 and TRBJ1-2, with 7 bases fitting TRBD1. Germline V gene sequence: CDR1 SGHDT, CDR2 YYEEEE. The ends lost 4 bases at V and 4 bases at J; junction bases unmatched: 7. This CDR3 has 14 residues. Full variable domain (remainder filled in from reference TRBV5-6 and TRBJ1-2): DAGVTQSPTHLIKTRGQQVTLRCSPKSGHDTVSWYQQALGQGPQFIFQYYEEEERQRGNFPDRFSGHQFPNYSSELNVNALLLGDSALYLCASSALQGTYGYTFGSGTRLTVV.

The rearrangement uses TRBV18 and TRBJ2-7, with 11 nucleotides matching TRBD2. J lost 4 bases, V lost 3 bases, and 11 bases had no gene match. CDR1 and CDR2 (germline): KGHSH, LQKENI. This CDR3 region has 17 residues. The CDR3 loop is CASSPPGLAGGSYEQYF. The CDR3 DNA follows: TGTGCCAGCTCACCCCCGGGTCTAGCGGGAGGTTCGTACGAGCAGTACTTC.

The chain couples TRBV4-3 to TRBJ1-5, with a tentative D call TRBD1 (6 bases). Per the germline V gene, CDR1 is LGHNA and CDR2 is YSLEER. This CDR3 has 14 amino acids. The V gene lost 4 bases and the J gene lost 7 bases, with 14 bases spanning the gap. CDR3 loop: CASSPQTGKQPQHF. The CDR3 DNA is TGCGCCAGCAGCCCCCAGACAGGTAAACAGCCCCAGCATTTT.

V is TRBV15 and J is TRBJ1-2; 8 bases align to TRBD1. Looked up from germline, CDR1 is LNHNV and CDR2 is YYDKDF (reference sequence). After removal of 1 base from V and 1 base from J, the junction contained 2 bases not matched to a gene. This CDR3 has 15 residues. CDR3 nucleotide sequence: TGTGCCACCAGCAGAGGGACAGGGAGTAACTATGGCTACACCTTC. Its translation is CATSRGTGSNYGYTF.

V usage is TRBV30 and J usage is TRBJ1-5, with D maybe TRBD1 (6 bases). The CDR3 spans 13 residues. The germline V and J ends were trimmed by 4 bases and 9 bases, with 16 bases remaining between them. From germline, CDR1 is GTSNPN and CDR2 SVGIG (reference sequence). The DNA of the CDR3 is TGTGCCTGGACCCAGGACAGTATTGGGCCCCAGCATTTT. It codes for CAWTQDSIGPQHF.

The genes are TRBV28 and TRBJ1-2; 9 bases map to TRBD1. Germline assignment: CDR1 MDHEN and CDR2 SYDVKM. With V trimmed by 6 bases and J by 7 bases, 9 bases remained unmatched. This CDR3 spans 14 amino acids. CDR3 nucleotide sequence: TGTGCCAGCAGGGCCTTTGGGACAGGGATTGGCTACACCTTC. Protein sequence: CASRAFGTGIGYTF.